The 32 T cell receptor beta chains below all came from one sample that was sequenced in a study of tumor-infiltrating lymphocytes in primary liver carcinoma. Reverse transcription of roughly 0.5 ug total RNA with a constant-region primer produced TCR beta cDNA. For TCR beta, libraries were produced by three nested multiplex PCR rounds using slightly modified ARM-PCR. For around 11 cycles apiece, the opening two PCR rounds ran with TRBV1-TRBV30 forward primers and a C-beta reverse primer. TCRdb redid the calling of the multiplex PCR reads with MiXCR, one entry per CDR3 protein. The table has about 200,000 distinct CDR3 sequences, about 61% seen once; the top ten hold roughly 7%. Unsorted whole blood supplied the blood RNA, and germline DNA was isolated too. What was sequenced was peripheral blood. The receptors come from a woman aged 55-69 years with primary liver carcinoma and hepatitis B virus infection.

As concerns this clonotype: An end of the junction differs from the germline gene, which may be a read error. This chain joins TRBV6-1 and TRBJ2-2; 14 positions agree with TRBD2. Germline CDR1 is MNHNS and CDR2 is SASEGT. CDR3 length: 17 amino acids. The CDR3: CASLGTSGSGNTGELFF. In DNA, the CDR3 is TGCGCCAGCTTAGGGACTAGCGGGAGCGGGAACACCGGGGAGCTGTTTTTT.

Comments on this clonotype: A much larger clone lies a single base off, so this may be a read error. V is TRBV6-5 and J is TRBJ2-5; 9 nucleotides match TRBD1. The CDR3 runs 13 residues. CDR1 is MNHEY, CDR2 SVGAGI, per germline. V lost 8 bases, J lost 4 bases, and 5 bases stayed unmatched. CDR3 in DNA: TGTGCCAGCGGGGGACAGGGTGGAGAGACCCAGTACTTC. This translates into CASGGQGGETQYF.

For this clonotype: A much larger clonotype is one base distant, so this may be a read error. J is TRBJ2-7 and V is TRBV6-5, with 8 bases matching TRBD2. Germline-derived CDR1 and CDR2 are MNHEY and SVGAGI. CDR3 size: 14 residues. The CDR3 DNA reads as TGTGTCAGCAGTTACGGGCGGGGGGCCTACGAGCAGTACTTC. Residues: CVSSYGRGAYEQYF.

This clonotype was found a few times. The V and J genes are TRBV30 and TRBJ2-7; the match to TRBD2 covers 9 bases. The CDR3 extends over 14 amino acids. With V trimmed by 2 bases and J by 7 bases, 9 bases remained unmatched. CDR1 is GTSNPN and CDR2 is SVGIG in the germline V gene (reference sequence). The CDR3 is CAWSTSAGGKEQYF. In DNA, the CDR3 is TGTGCCTGGAGTACGTCAGCGGGAGGAAAAGAGCAGTACTTC.

The chain recombines TRBV4-1 with TRBJ1-5; D is unclear. The J call may be wrong; the DNA end is better matched by TRBJ2-3. Germline CDR1 reads MGHRA; CDR2 reads YSYEKL. The CDR3 runs 13 residues. This CDR3 is CASSQVINQPQYF. CDR3 sequence (DNA): TGCGCCAGCAGCCAGGTTATTAATCAGCCCCAGTATTTT.

This clonotype was counted at least ten times. This chain uses TRBV12-3 or TRBV12-4 with TRBJ1-2, with 7 bases fitting TRBD1. The CDR3 runs 14 residues. V lost 3 bases, J lost 4 bases, and 5 bases stayed unmatched. Here the CDR3 reads CASSFFGTAYGYTF. CDR3 DNA: TGTGCCAGCAGTTTCTTCGGGACAGCCTATGGCTACACCTTC.

Of note for this clonotype: An end of the junction differs from the germline gene, which may be a read error. The V gene is TRBV11-2, the J gene TRBJ1-1, with D unresolved. CDR3 length: 16 residues. CDR1 and CDR2 from the germline V gene are SGHAT and FQNNGV. CDR3 nucleotides: TGTGCCAGCGGCTTAGAAACGCAGATAATGAACACTGAAGCTTTCTTT. It is translated as CASGLETQIMNTEAFF.

This clonotype was seen once. The V gene is TRBV29-1, the J gene TRBJ2-7; TRBD2 matches at 7 bases. V lost 4 bases, J lost 5 bases, and 11 bases stayed unmatched. Germline CDR1 SQVTM, CDR2 ANQGSEA. The CDR3 extends over 14 amino acids. The CDR3 DNA reads TGCAGCGTTGTGGGGGGACGGGGGGTCAACGAGCAGTACTTC. It codes for CSVVGGRGVNEQYF.

Turning to this clonotype: The DNA is left out, because the CDR3 cannot be placed on it with certainty; the CDR3 is given as TCRdb lists it. The rearrangement links TRBV29-1 to TRBJ2-5; the D call in the table, TRBD1, was not verified against the DNA. The CDR3 length is 15 residues, termini included. Germline loops: CDR1 SQVTM, CDR2 ANQGSEA. The CDR3 spells CGVGGGAGEQETQHF.

The count of this clonotype is one. Mismatch with germline at one junction end may stem from a read error. The chain links TRBV11-2 to TRBJ2-3; D is unclear. This CDR3 contains 12 residues. The germline gives CDR1 SGHAT, CDR2 FQNNGV. The CDR3 region is CASTIGADTQYF. In DNA, the CDR3 is TGTGCCAGCACTATAGGAGCCGATACACAGTATTTT.

About this clonotype itself: A much larger clone lies a single base off, so this may be a read error. This CDR3 is missing its conserved last phenylalanine or tryptophan, likely due to a read error. V usage is TRBV14 and J usage is TRBJ2-7, with TRBD2 matching over 9 bases. This CDR3 contains 14 residues. Per the germline V gene, CDR1 is SGHDN and CDR2 is FVKESK. With V trimmed by 7 bases and J by 2 bases, 6 bases remained unmatched. CDR3: CASTPGGRAYEQYL. The CDR3 nucleotides read TGTGCCAGCACCCCGGGCGGGAGGGCCTACGAGCAGTACCTC.

The count of this clonotype is one. A read error may account for a junction end that differs from germline. The chain uses TRBV11-2 and TRBJ2-1; TRBD2 might be the D (5 bases). This CDR3 contains 15 residues. Germline CDR1 and CDR2: SGHAT and FQNNGV. As DNA, the CDR3 is TGTGTCAGCAGCCCGTTTCCGGGATTCTACAATGAGCAGTTCTTC. It encodes CVSSPFPGFYNEQFF.

This clonotype was counted a few times. The chain couples TRBV6-5 to TRBJ2-7; 8 bases match TRBD2. The trim removed 5 bases at V and 0 bases at J, leaving 6 bases unmatched. Germline CDR1 is MNHEY and CDR2 is SVGAGI. The CDR3 runs 15 residues. Here the CDR3 reads CASSRNSGVSYEQYF. The CDR3 region has the DNA TGTGCCAGCAGTAGGAATAGCGGGGTCTCCTACGAGCAGTACTTC.

A note on this clonotype: Likely a read error: the CDR3 ends without its conserved phenylalanine or tryptophan. CDR3 in amino acids: CASSQYGTVTGELFL. The CDR3 coding sequence is TGTGCCAGCAGCCAATATGGGACAGTTACCGGGGAGCTGTTTCTT. The rearrangement joins TRBV11-2 to TRBJ2-2; TRBD1 agrees at 7 bases. CDR3 length: 15 amino acids. Germline assignment: CDR1 SGHAT and CDR2 FQNNGV. Trimming took 5 bases from V and 5 from J; bases not matched to a gene: 8.

In this sample, this clonotype turned up many times. The rearrangement links TRBV14 to TRBJ2-3; no definite D call. Trimming cost V 0 bases and J 7 bases, with 5 bases left between them. Germline CDR1 SGHDN, CDR2 FVKESK. The CDR3 extends over 12 amino acids. Here the CDR3 reads CASSQDRHTQYF. In nucleotides, the CDR3 is TGTGCCAGCAGCCAAGATCGTCATACGCAGTATTTT.

The chain has TRBV29-1 and TRBJ2-3, with TRBD2 matching over 9 bases. The V segment lost 7 bases and the J segment 14 bases; nucleotides outside the gene matches: 16. CDR3 length: 13 residues. Germline V gene lookup returns CDR1 SQVTM and CDR2 ANQGSEA. The CDR3 spells CSATSGLGDTLYF. CDR3 nucleotide sequence: TGCAGCGCCACTAGCGGGTTGGGGGATACGTTGTATTTT.

This clonotype was observed a single time. One end of the junction varies from germline; a read error may be responsible. The CDR3: CASSWGTYMNF. For the CDR3, the DNA is TGTGCCAGTAGTTGGGGGACCTACATGAACTTC. The V gene is TRBV28, the J gene TRBJ2-5; D tentatively fits TRBD1 or TRBD2 (5 bases each). Looked up from germline, CDR1 is MDHEN and CDR2 is SYDVKM. CDR3 length: 11 residues. Using reference TRBV28 and TRBJ2-5 for the parts outside the CDR3, the full variable domain is DVKVTQSSRYLVKRTGEKVFLECVQDMDHENMFWYRQDPGLGLRLIYFSYDVKMKEKGDIPEGYSVSREKKERFSLILESASTNQTSMYLCASSWGTYMNFGPGTRLLVL.

Comments on this clonotype: The junction does not match germline at one end; this may be a read error. The chain recombines TRBV7-8 with TRBJ1-5; possible D gene TRBD1, 5 bases. Germline V gene lookup returns CDR1 SGHVS and CDR2 FQNEAQ. This CDR3 region has 15 residues. CDR3 in amino acids: CASSILGRGNKPQHF. CDR3 sequence (DNA): TGTGCCAGCAGCATATTGGGAAGGGGCAATAAGCCCCAGCATTTT.

The rearrangement joins TRBV18 to TRBJ2-3; D is tentatively TRBD1 or TRBD2 (5 bases each). Germline lookup yields CDR1 KGHSH and CDR2 LQKENI. The CDR3 length is 16 residues. The V end lost 5 bases, the J end lost 4 bases, and 19 bases lay between the germline ends. The CDR3 DNA is TGTGCCAGCTCAGACCCTTTGGGGGAACCACCAGATACGCAGTATTTT. Its protein is CASSDPLGEPPDTQYF.

V gene TRBV6-1 combines with J gene TRBJ1-4, with unresolved D. V lost 7 bases, J lost 4 bases, and 19 bases lay in between. This CDR3 comprises 16 residues. Germline V gives CDR1 MNHNS, CDR2 SASEGT. In DNA form, the CDR3 reads TGTGCCAGCAATGCCGCCTTAGAGTCAATTAATGAAAAACTGTTTTTT. As protein: CASNAALESINEKLFF.

This clonotype was observed a few times. The chain recombines TRBV7-9 with TRBJ2-2, with 8 bases lining up with TRBD1. CDR3 length: 15 residues. The germline CDR1 and CDR2 sequences are SEHNR and FQNEAQ (reference sequence). V was pared by 6 bases and J by 4 bases, with 7 bases of the junction left unmatched. The CDR3 coding sequence is TGTGCCAGCAGGACAGGGGCCCCGGTCACCGGGGAGCTGTTTTTT. It specifies CASRTGAPVTGELFF.

This chain uses TRBV5-1 with TRBJ1-2; D remains unclear. Between the trimmed V and J ends, which lost 0 bases and 0 bases, there was a span of 12 bases. Germline V gene data show CDR1 as SGHRS and CDR2 as YFSETQ. The length of the CDR3 is 16 residues. The CDR3, as DNA: TGCGCCAGCAGCTTGGAGGGTGTCCAAGCTAACTATGGCTACACCTTC. Translating it yields CASSLEGVQANYGYTF. The entire variable domain, with the rest obtained from reference TRBV5-1 and TRBJ1-2, is as follows: KAGVTQTPRYLIKTRGQQVTLSCSPISGHRSVSWYQQTPGQGLQFLFEYFSETQRNKGNFPGRFSGRQFSNSRSEMNVSTLELGDSALYLCASSLEGVQANYGYTFGSGTRLTVV.

Comments on this clonotype: This may be a read error: a much more frequent sequence differs by one nucleotide. The chain couples TRBV12-3 or TRBV12-4 to TRBJ2-5, with D tentatively TRBD1 or TRBD2 (6 bases each). The CDR3 runs 13 residues. The chain's CDR3 is CASSLDRRGTQCF. The CDR3 coding sequence is TGTGCCAGCAGTTTGGACCGGAGGGGGACCCAGTGCTTC.

As for this clonotype: A much larger clone lies a single base off, so this may be a read error. In this CDR3 the conserved last residue, phenylalanine or tryptophan, is missing, so a read error is likely. This chain links TRBV6-1 with TRBJ2-6; possible D gene TRBD1, 5 bases. Looked up from germline, CDR1 is MNHNS and CDR2 is SASEGT. The CDR3 covers 16 residues. V lost 0 bases to trimming and J lost 2 bases, with 8 bases between them. CDR3 DNA: TGTGCCAGCAGTGAAGCGCTGGGGCCTGGGGCCAACGTCCTGACTCTC. This gives the protein CASSEALGPGANVLTL.

Concerning this clonotype: A read error may produce the germline difference seen at one junction end. The chain combines TRBV28 with TRBJ1-1; no clear D gene. From germline, CDR1 is MDHEN and CDR2 SYDVKM. CDR3 length: 18 residues. The CDR3 nucleotides are TGTGCCAGCAGTTCTAGTGGACGGACTGCCCGGAGGAACCCTGAAGCTTTCTTT. Amino acids: CASSSSGRTARRNPEAFF. The complete variable domain, with remaining parts taken from reference TRBV28 and TRBJ1-1, reads DVKVTQSSRYLVKRTGEKVFLECVQDMDHENMFWYRQDPGLGLRLIYFSYDVKMKEKGDIPEGYSVSREKKERFSLILESASTNQTSMYLCASSSSGRTARRNPEAFFGQGTRLTVV.

This clonotype appeared a single time. The chain carries TRBV7-3 and TRBJ2-2; the match to TRBD1 covers 7 bases. The CDR3 extends over 15 amino acids. Germline loops: CDR1 SGHTA, CDR2 FQGTGA. V was pared by 5 bases and J by 8 bases, with 11 bases of the junction left unmatched. The CDR3 DNA sequence: TGTGCCAGCAGCACAAATTCCAGGGGGACGGGGGAGCTGTTTTTT. It is translated as CASSTNSRGTGELFF.

Comment on this clonotype: One junction end disagrees with the germline gene, perhaps due to a read error. The chain has TRBV30 and TRBJ2-1; the D gene is possibly TRBD2 (5 bases). The germline gives CDR1 GTSNPN, CDR2 SVGIG (reference sequence). CDR3 length: 11 amino acids. This CDR3 is CVWKKSGEQFF. CDR3 coding DNA: TGTGTCTGGAAGAAGAGCGGTGAGCAATTCTTC. The complete variable domain, with remaining parts taken from reference TRBV30 and TRBJ2-1, reads SQTIHQWPATLVQPVGSPLSLECTVEGTSNPNLYWYRQAAGRGLQLLFYSVGIGQISSEVPQNLSASRPQDRQFILSSKKLLLSDSGFYLCVWKKSGEQFFGPGTRLTVL.

As concerns this clonotype: The CDR3 does not end in the conserved phenylalanine or tryptophan, so this is likely a read error. The chain has TRBV30 and TRBJ2-3; tentative D call: TRBD2 (6 bases). Looked up from germline, CDR1 is GTSNPN and CDR2 is SVGIG (reference sequence). The CDR3 is made up of 14 amino acids. The CDR3 here is CAWRRERETDMQYL. In nucleotides, the CDR3 is TGTGCCTGGAGGCGGGAAAGGGAAACAGATATGCAGTATTTG.

With respect to this clonotype: This may be a read error: a much more frequent sequence differs by one nucleotide. The chain carries TRBV6-5 and TRBJ1-1, with D perhaps TRBD1 (6 bases). Germline CDR1 reads MNHEY; CDR2 reads SVGAGI. The CDR3 is made up of 14 amino acids. The ends were cut back, 5 bases at V and 0 bases at J, with 10 bases in the middle. This CDR3 reads CASSNPGVNTEAFF. The CDR3 DNA follows: TGTGCCAGCAGTAACCCAGGGGTGAACACTGAAGCTTTCTTT.

This clonotype has at least ten counts. A much larger clonotype is one base distant, so this may be a read error. The rearrangement joins TRBV11-2 to TRBJ1-1; D perhaps matches TRBD1 (5 bases). CDR3 length: 15 amino acids. In germline, CDR1 is SGHAT, CDR2 FQNNGV. CDR3 DNA: TGTGCCAGCGGCTTAGTTTTAGGGGCGACCACTGAAGCTTTCTTT. Amino acids: CASGLVLGATTEAFF.

Only one count was recorded for this clonotype. This chain uses TRBV28 with TRBJ2-7; D gene ambiguous. The CDR3 has 16 amino acids. Germline V lookup: CDR1 MDHEN, CDR2 SYDVKM. Between the trimmed V and J ends, which lost 5 bases and 0 bases, there was a span of 17 bases. CDR3 sequence: CASSPVVLGVSYEQYF. CDR3 sequence (DNA): TGTGCCAGCAGTCCTGTAGTTCTTGGGGTCTCCTACGAGCAGTACTTC.

This chain links TRBV11-1 with TRBJ2-3, with D perhaps matching TRBD2 (5 bases). Germline V CDR1 and CDR2: SGHAT, FQDESV (reference sequence). The V gene lost 6 bases and the J gene lost 4 bases, with 11 bases spanning the gap. The CDR3 length is 13 residues. DNA for the CDR3: TGTGCCAGCAGTTCGACCGGGGCAGATACGCAGTATTTT. Residues: CASSSTGADTQYF.